The 29 T cell receptor beta chains given below trace back to one sample, sequenced in a study of blood T cell repertoires in COVID-19. Libraries were prepared by immunoSEQ multiplex PCR; TCRdb keeps only in-frame clonotypes and omits some of them. Found here are approximately 200,000 clones, around nine tenths of them singletons; the top ten hold 9.5% to 14%. The sample comprised PBMCs or T cells enriched from blood (not recorded which). The receptors were sampled from a man aged 25 to 40 who had recovered from COVID-19.

The V call is TRBV4-2, the J call TRBJ1-5; unclear D gene. The CDR3 runs to 16 residues. Germline CDR1 LGHNA, CDR2 YNFKEQ. The ends were cut back, 0 bases at V and 6 bases at J, with 15 bases in the middle. CDR3 amino acids: CASSQDRVVVGQPQHF. The CDR3, as DNA: TGTGCCAGCAGCCAAGACCGGGTGGTGGTCGGTCAGCCCCAGCATTTT.

The table lists this clone with a count of one. A clone one base away is much larger, so this may be a read error. Within the sample, other DNA sequences also encode this same CDR3. The chain recombines TRBV7-2 with TRBJ2-7, with a weak D call TRBD2 (6 bases). Germline CDR1 and CDR2: SGHTA and FQGNSA. The CDR3 contains 15 residues. V was pared by 0 bases and J by 0 bases, with 9 bases between. The CDR3, as DNA: TGTGCCAGCAGCTTAGCGGGGGGACCCTCCTACGAGCAGTACTTC. Translation gives CASSLAGGPSYEQYF.

V is TRBV3-1 (or the pseudogene TRBV3-2) and J is TRBJ1-1; 9 bases align to TRBD1. The germline CDR1 and CDR2 sequences are LGHDT and YNNKEL (reference sequence). The CDR3 runs to 14 residues. Trimming cost V 6 bases and J 4 bases; bases outside gene matches: 6. CDR3 coding DNA: TGTGCCAGCAGGGGACAGGGCCTGACCACTGAAGCTTTCTTT. As protein: CASRGQGLTTEAFF.

V is TRBV6-5 and J is TRBJ2-7; D is possibly TRBD1 (6 bases). V was trimmed by 0 bases and J by 5 bases, leaving 14 bases between them. CDR3 length: 15 amino acids. Germline V lookup: CDR1 MNHEY, CDR2 SVGAGI. The CDR3 nucleotides read TGTGCCAGCAGTTACTCGAGCAGGGGTAAAGACGAGCAGTACTTC. Its protein product is CASSYSSRGKDEQYF.

This clone appeared a single time. This chain joins TRBV5-1 and TRBJ2-1; TRBD2 matches at 13 bases. Germline CDR1 reads SGHRS; CDR2 reads YFSETQ. The CDR3 covers 18 residues. V was clipped by 5 bases and J by 0 bases; unmatched bases: 8. The CDR3, as DNA: TGCGCCAGCAGACTAGGACTAGCGGGAGTAAGCTCCTACAATGAGCAGTTCTTC. Translating gives CASRLGLAGVSSYNEQFF.

The chain has TRBV18 and TRBJ1-1, with 10 nucleotides matching TRBD1. This CDR3 spans 15 amino acids. J was trimmed by 2 bases and V by 3 bases; bases with no gene match: 3. Germline values: CDR1 KGHSH, CDR2 LQKENI. CDR3 coding DNA: TGTGCCAGCTCACCGGCGACAGGGGGCAACACTGAAGCTTTCTTT. It encodes CASSPATGGNTEAFF. Together with reference TRBV18 and TRBJ1-1, the CDR3 gives the full variable domain: NAGVMQNPRHLVRRRGQEARLRCSPMKGHSHVYWYRQLPEEGLKFMVYLQKENIIDESGMPKERFSAEFPKEGPSILRIQQVVRGDSAAYFCASSPATGGNTEAFFGQGTRLTVV.

The chain recombines TRBV11-3 with TRBJ2-1; 7 bases are a match to TRBD1. Trimming cost V 5 bases and J 6 bases; bases outside gene matches: 4. Germline V gene sequence: CDR1 SGHNT, CDR2 YENEEA. The CDR3 has 13 amino acids. The DNA for the CDR3 is TGTGCCAGCAGCCAGGGGGTAAGCAATGAGCAGTTCTTC. Amino acid sequence: CASSQGVSNEQFF.

This chain links TRBV11-2 with TRBJ2-1; 10 bases agree with TRBD2. J gave up 8 bases and V 4 bases, and 8 bases lay outside the gene matches. This CDR3 comprises 15 residues. The germline CDR1 and CDR2 sequences are SGHAT and FQNNGV. CDR3 loop: CASSSLAGGFYEQFF. CDR3 nucleotides: TGTGCCAGCAGCTCATTAGCGGGAGGATTCTATGAGCAGTTCTTC.

V and J are TRBV7-9 and TRBJ2-7, with 9 bases identical to TRBD1. Germline V gene data show CDR1 as SEHNR and CDR2 as FQNEAQ (reference sequence). The CDR3 sequence is 15 residues long. Trimming removed 7 bases from V and 1 base from J; junction bases left unmatched: 8. In DNA, the CDR3 is TGTGCCAGCACCGGGACAGGGTCCGTATCCTACGAGCAGTACTTC. Encoded protein: CASTGTGSVSYEQYF. Complete variable domain (other parts from reference TRBV7-9 and TRBJ2-7): DTGVSQNPRHKITKRGQNVTFRCDPISEHNRLYWYRQTLGQGPEFLTYFQNEAQLEKSRLLSDRFSAERPKGSFSTLEIQRTEQGDSAMYLCASTGTGSVSYEQYFGPGTRLTVT.

This clone was counted a single time. The chain has TRBV2 and TRBJ1-6; D is possibly TRBD1 (5 bases). The CDR3 extends over 12 amino acids. Trimming took 4 bases from V and 13 from J, leaving 11 bases between them. Germline V gene data show CDR1 as SNHLY and CDR2 as FYNNEI. The CDR3 is CASSVNWGPLHF. The CDR3 DNA is TGTGCCAGCAGTGTTAATTGGGGCCCCCTCCACTTT.

This clone has just one count. This chain links TRBV15 with TRBJ1-1, with D unclear. With 4 bases removed from V and 3 bases from J, the gap between germline ends came to 6 bases. This CDR3 comprises 12 residues. Germline loops: CDR1 LNHNV, CDR2 YYDKDF (reference sequence). The CDR3 DNA reads as TGTGCCACCAGCACCCCCGACACTGAAGCTTTCTTT. Translating gives CATSTPDTEAFF.

The chain uses TRBV30 and TRBJ2-1; TRBD2 aligns across 7 bases. The CDR3 has 15 residues. The germline V gene encodes CDR1 GTSNPN and CDR2 SVGIG (reference sequence). V shed 1 base, J shed 5 bases, and the junction held 8 bases outside the gene matches. CDR3 in DNA: TGTGCCTGGAGTGGGGGGGGTTTCACCAACAATGAGCAGTTCTTC. Protein sequence: CAWSGGGFTNNEQFF.

The chain has TRBV2 and TRBJ1-3; D is possibly TRBD1 (5 bases). Germline loops: CDR1 SNHLY, CDR2 FYNNEI. The CDR3 loop spans 12 amino acids. V was cut by 7 bases and J by 3 bases, with 7 bases left in between. Written as DNA, the CDR3 is TGTGCCAGCACAGGGTTTGGAAACACCATATATTTT. Its protein product is CASTGFGNTIYF.

This rearrangement joins TRBV29-1 to TRBJ2-7; D is possibly TRBD1 (5 bases). The CDR3 is 13 amino acids. Trimming shortened V by 7 bases and J by 2 bases, and 15 bases separated the two germline ends. From germline, CDR1 is SQVTM and CDR2 ANQGSEA. The CDR3 bases are TGCAGCGCAAACACCCCGGACACCTACGAGCAGTACTTC. This gives the protein CSANTPDTYEQYF.

The chain links TRBV6-1 to TRBJ1-2, with 7 bases fitting TRBD1. This CDR3 has 16 amino acids. Trimming at V came to 3 bases and at J to 4 bases, leaving 11 bases not matched to a gene. CDR1 is MNHNS, CDR2 SASEGT, per germline. This CDR3 is CASSENRQGVGYGYTF. The CDR3 DNA reads TGTGCCAGCAGTGAGAATAGACAGGGTGTGGGCTATGGCTACACCTTC.

The V and J genes are TRBV15 and TRBJ1-3; no clear D. The germline gives CDR1 LNHNV, CDR2 YYDKDF (reference sequence). V lost 1 base and J 0 bases, leaving 7 bases between the germline ends. This CDR3 region has 15 residues. CDR3 residues: CATSRGAGSGNTIYF. In DNA, the CDR3 is TGTGCCACCAGCAGAGGCGCGGGCTCTGGAAACACCATATATTTT.

Comment on this clone: The junction departs from germline at one end; a sequencing error may be responsible. This chain links TRBV30 with TRBJ2-4; D remains ambiguous. CDR1 GTSNPN and CDR2 SVGIG come from the germline V gene (reference sequence). The CDR3 consists of 13 residues. As DNA, the CDR3 is TGTGCCTGGAGTCGGAACTACAAAGACATTCAGTACTTC. Translated: CAWSRNYKDIQYF.

The V call is TRBV6-5, the J call TRBJ2-7; 9 nucleotides agree with TRBD1. In germline, CDR1 is MNHEY, CDR2 SVGAGI. This CDR3 has 14 residues. V lost 7 bases and J lost 3; bases outside the gene matches: 7. The CDR3 DNA is TGTGCCAGCACCGACAGGGGGGAGGGCTACGAGCAGTACTTC. It is translated as CASTDRGEGYEQYF.

This clone was recorded only once. The J gene is TRBJ1-1, the V gene TRBV11-2, with 9 positions matching TRBD1. This CDR3 contains 17 residues. Trimming removed 6 bases from V and 1 base from J; junction bases left unmatched: 12. Germline loops: CDR1 SGHAT, CDR2 FQNNGV. CDR3 sequence: CASSYNRGRVGNTEAFF. CDR3 coding DNA: TGTGCCAGCAGTTACAACAGGGGGCGCGTTGGGAACACTGAAGCTTTCTTT.

V gene TRBV29-1 combines with J gene TRBJ2-3, with 7 bases identical to TRBD1. The ends lost 4 bases at V and 12 bases at J; junction bases unmatched: 7. Germline CDR1 reads SQVTM; CDR2 reads ANQGSEA. This CDR3 has 11 amino acids. DNA of the CDR3: TGCAGCGTTGTTGGGACAGCGAACCAGTATTTT. It translates to CSVVGTANQYF.

This chain uses TRBV11-1 with TRBJ2-1; TRBD2 aligns across 14 bases. The V segment lost 3 bases and the J segment 8 bases; nucleotides outside the gene matches: 3. Germline values: CDR1 SGHAT, CDR2 FQDESV (reference sequence). The CDR3 runs 15 residues. The DNA for the CDR3 is TGTGCCAGCAGCTTGGGGGGACTAGCGGGAGATGAGCAGTTCTTC. This codes for CASSLGGLAGDEQFF.

Here the CDR3 DNA reads TGTGCCAGCAGCCAAAGTGCGGGGGGGGCAAGCTCCTACGAGCAGTACTTC. It codes for CASSQSAGGASSYEQYF. This rearrangement joins TRBV3-1 (or the pseudogene TRBV3-2) to TRBJ2-7, with 9 bases that match TRBD2. CDR1 is LGHDT and CDR2 is YNNKEL in the germline V gene (reference sequence). This CDR3 is 17 amino acids long. V lost 2 bases, J lost 0 bases, and 8 bases stayed unmatched.

V is TRBV15 and J is TRBJ2-7; 8 bases align to TRBD2. CDR1 and CDR2 from the germline V gene are LNHNV and YYDKDF (reference sequence). J was trimmed by 1 base and V by 4 bases; bases with no gene match: 3. The CDR3 sequence is 14 residues long. In nucleotides, the CDR3 is TGTGCCACCAGCACGAGCGGGGGATCCTACGAGCAGTACTTC. This encodes CATSTSGGSYEQYF.

J is TRBJ1-1 and V is TRBV7-9; D uncertain. Trimming stripped 2 bases from V and 1 base from J, with 5 bases between. Germline V lookup: CDR1 SEHNR, CDR2 FQNEAQ (reference sequence). The CDR3 sequence is 13 residues long. CDR3 region: CASSLLENTEAFF. CDR3 in DNA: TGTGCCAGCAGCTTACTAGAGAACACTGAAGCTTTCTTT.

This chain connects TRBV7-9 to TRBJ2-7; 10 bases map to TRBD2. With 5 bases clipped from V and 2 bases from J, the junction kept 9 bases outside the gene matches. Germline-derived CDR1 and CDR2 are SEHNR and FQNEAQ (reference sequence). This CDR3 contains 16 residues. DNA for the CDR3: TGTGCCAGCAGCCCGAAAACTAGCGGGATAACCTACGAGCAGTACTTC. Protein: CASSPKTSGITYEQYF.

This chain joins TRBV10-2 and TRBJ2-7; the D gene is possibly TRBD1 (6 bases). The CDR3 totals 13 residues. CDR1 WSHSY and CDR2 SAAADI come from the germline V gene. V lost 2 bases, J lost 3 bases, and 8 bases lay in between. In DNA, the CDR3 is TGCGCCAGCAGTGAGCTGACAGGCTACGAGCAGTACTTC. It codes for CASSELTGYEQYF.

The table lists this clone with a count of one. V usage is TRBV7-2 and J usage is TRBJ1-2; D perhaps matches TRBD1 (5 bases). Germline CDR1 SGHTA, CDR2 FQGNSA. The CDR3 runs 15 residues. Trimming removed 4 bases at V and 5 bases at J, with 17 bases between. CDR3 region: CASSSRGDPIYGYTF. In nucleotides, the CDR3 is TGTGCCAGCAGCTCCCGGGGGGACCCTATATATGGCTACACCTTC.

The chain carries TRBV2 and TRBJ1-6, with 8 bases aligning to TRBD1. This CDR3 is 13 amino acids long. With 4 bases clipped from V and 11 bases from J, the junction kept 4 bases outside the gene matches. Germline V gene sequence: CDR1 SNHLY, CDR2 FYNNEI. The CDR3 sequence is CASSGQGKAPLHF. DNA for the CDR3: TGTGCCAGCAGTGGACAGGGGAAAGCACCCCTCCACTTT.

This chain uses TRBV6-5 with TRBJ1-2, with D possibly being TRBD1 (6 bases). V was trimmed by 1 base and J by 10 bases, leaving 19 bases between them. Germline loops: CDR1 MNHEY, CDR2 SVGAGI. The CDR3 sequence is 15 residues long. CDR3 amino acids: CASSYLGGGEWYYTF. The DNA of the CDR3 is TGTGCCAGCAGTTACTTGGGGGGGGGCGAATGGTACTACACCTTC.